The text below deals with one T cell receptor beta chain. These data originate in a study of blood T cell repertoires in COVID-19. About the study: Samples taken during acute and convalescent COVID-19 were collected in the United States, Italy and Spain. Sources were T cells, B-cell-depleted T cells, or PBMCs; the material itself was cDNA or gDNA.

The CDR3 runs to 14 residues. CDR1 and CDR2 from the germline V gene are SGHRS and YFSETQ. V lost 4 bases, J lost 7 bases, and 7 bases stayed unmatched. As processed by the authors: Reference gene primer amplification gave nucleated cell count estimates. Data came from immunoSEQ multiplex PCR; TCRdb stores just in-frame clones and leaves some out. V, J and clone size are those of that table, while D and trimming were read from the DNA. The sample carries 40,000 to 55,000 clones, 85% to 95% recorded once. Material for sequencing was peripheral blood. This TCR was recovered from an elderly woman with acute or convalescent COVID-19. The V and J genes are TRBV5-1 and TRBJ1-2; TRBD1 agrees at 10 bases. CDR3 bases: TGCGCCAGCAGCGCAGGGACAGGGGACCTTGGCTACACCTTC. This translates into CASSAGTGDLGYTF. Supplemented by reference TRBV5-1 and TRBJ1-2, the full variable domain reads KAGVTQTPRYLIKTRGQQVTLSCSPISGHRSVSWYQQTPGQGLQFLFEYFSETQRNKGNFPGRFSGRQFSNSRSEMNVSTLELGDSALYLCASSAGTGDLGYTFGSGTRLTVV.